These T cell receptor beta chains were read from a single sample in a study of shared clonotypes between healthy human individuals. Libraries were prepared by immunoSEQ multiplex PCR; TCRdb keeps only in-frame clonotypes and omits some of them. The table records roughly 2,500,000 clones, approximately 94% of them present only once. Sequenced material: naive CD4+ T cells from PBMCs. The receptors derive from a man between 18 and 29 years old in good health. Some clones in this sample may be carry-over from other donors' samples. CDR3s include the opening cysteine and the closing phenylalanine or tryptophan. D genes are given only for firm matches.

j_gene | v_gene | len | d_gene | CDR3nt | CDR3aa
TRBJ1-2 | TRBV28 | 12 | NA | TGTGCCAGCAGTTCCACTGGGTATGGCTACACCTTC | CASSSTGYGYTF
TRBJ2-7 | TRBV2 | 16 | TRBD1 | TGTGCCAGCAGTCGAGAGAGGACAGGGGGGTTACACGAGCAGTACTTC | CASSRERTGGLHEQYF
TRBJ1-1 | TRBV5-1 | 15 | TRBD1 | TGCGCCAGCAGAGTACAGGGGGCGCCCGGCACTGAAGCTTTCTTT | CASRVQGAPGTEAFF
TRBJ1-2 | TRBV4-1 | 16 | TRBD1 | TGCGCCAGCAGCCCTTCCACGGGACAGGGGGACTATGGCTACACCTTC | CASSPSTGQGDYGYTF
TRBJ2-5 | TRBV10-3 | 15 | TRBD2 | TGTGCCATCAAGGGGACTAGCGGGAGGGCGGAGACCCAGTACTTC | CAIKGTSGRAETQYF
TRBJ1-2 | TRBV5-4 | 13 | NA | TGTGCCAGCAGCTTGCGAAGTGTCTATGGCTACACCTTC | CASSLRSVYGYTF
TRBJ2-5 | TRBV7-2 | 16 | NA | TGTGCCAGCAGCTTAGCCTTAGGCGCCCAAGCGGAGACCCAGTACTTC | CASSLALGAQAETQYF
TRBJ1-6 | TRBV2 | 15 | TRBD1 | TGTGCCAGCAGGGGGAGGACAGGGAACAATTCACCCCTCCACTTT | CASRGRTGNNSPLHF
TRBJ2-7 | TRBV19 | 14 | TRBD1 | TGTGCCAGTAGTATAACTACAGGGGCCTACGAGCAGTACTTC | CASSITTGAYEQYF
TRBJ1-2 | TRBV15 | 17 | TRBD1 | TGTGCCACCAGCAGATCCCCACAGGGGTATGGTGACTATGGCTACACCTTC | CATSRSPQGYGDYGYTF
TRBJ2-1 | TRBV9 | 13 | NA | TGTGCCAGCAGCGTAGCGGGGTTGAATGAGCAGTTCTTC | CASSVAGLNEQFF
TRBJ2-3 | TRBV5-4 | 16 | TRBD2 | TGTGCCAGCAGCATTGTAGCGGGAGTGCGCGCAGATACGCAGTATTTT | CASSIVAGVRADTQYF